The next 2 T cell receptor beta chains were all read from a single sample in a study of beta chain features in type 1 diabetes. Findings of the study overall: Shortening of TCRB CDR3s, moderate but significant, appeared in all four CD4+ subsets of Type 1 diabetes patients.

The antigens these receptors bind are not known. Isolated RNA was reverse transcribed in full, so expressed TCRB transcripts were sequenced. The data were produced by immunoSEQ multiplex PCR, yet TCRdb's version contains in-frame clones alone and is incomplete. The data contain 300,000 or so clones, 14% of them singletons. Specimen: naive CD4+ T cells from blood. All receptors come from a man aged 25-45 years with type 1 diabetes.

The chain combines TRBV4-3 with TRBJ1-5, with a weak D call TRBD1 (6 bases). Germline assignment: CDR1 LGHNA and CDR2 YSLEER. This CDR3 has 14 amino acids. V was shortened by 1 base and J by 7 bases, with 11 bases between the two germline ends. CDR3 in DNA: TGCGCCAGCAGCCAAGCAGGGGCCGGGCAGCCCCAGCATTTT. This sequence encodes CASSQAGAGQPQHF.

The chain couples TRBV2 to TRBJ2-5; 11 bases match TRBD2. V shed 5 bases and J 7 bases; nucleotides not matched to a gene: 6. CDR1 is SNHLY, CDR2 FYNNEI, per germline. The CDR3 covers 14 residues. The chain's CDR3 is CASSLTSGSRTQYF. CDR3 bases: TGTGCCAGCAGTCTAACTAGCGGGAGTAGGACCCAGTACTTC. Full variable domain (remainder filled in from reference TRBV2 and TRBJ2-5): EPEVTQTPSHQVTQMGQEVILRCVPISNHLYFYWYRQILGQKVEFLVSFYNNEISEKSEIFDDQFSVERPDGSNFTLKIRSTKLEDSAMYFCASSLTSGSRTQYFGPGTRLLVL.